This paragraph reports one TCR beta chain. This CDR3 has 15 amino acids. Germline V gene sequence: CDR1 MNHEY, CDR2 SMNVEV (reference sequence). The V end was cut by 8 bases, the J end by 3 bases, with 19 bases between. The data derive from a study of T cells in localized non-small cell lung cancer. Clones were read by immunoSEQ multiplex PCR, and TCRdb kept only the in-frame ones, dropping some. This table holds roughly 23,000 clones, approximately 90% found once. The rearrangement links TRBV27 to TRBJ1-1; a weak D match, TRBD1 (6 bases). The source was peripheral blood, collected before any cancer treatment. This clonotype originated in a male donor aged 60 or over with stage I squamous cell lung carcinoma. The DNA for the CDR3 is TGTGCCAGCTCCTGGGGGGGGGCGGGGGACACTGAAGCTTTCTTT. This sequence encodes CASSWGGAGDTEAFF.